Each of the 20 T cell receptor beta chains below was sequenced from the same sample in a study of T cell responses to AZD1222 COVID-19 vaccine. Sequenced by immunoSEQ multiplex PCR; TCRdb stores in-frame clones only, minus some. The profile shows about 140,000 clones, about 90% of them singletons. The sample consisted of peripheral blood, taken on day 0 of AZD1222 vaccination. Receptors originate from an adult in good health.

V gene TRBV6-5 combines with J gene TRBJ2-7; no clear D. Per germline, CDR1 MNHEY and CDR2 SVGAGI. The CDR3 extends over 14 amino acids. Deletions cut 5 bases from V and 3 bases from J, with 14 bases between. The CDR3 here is CASSRKTILYEQYF. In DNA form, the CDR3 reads TGTGCCAGCAGTCGAAAAACAATTCTCTACGAGCAGTACTTC.

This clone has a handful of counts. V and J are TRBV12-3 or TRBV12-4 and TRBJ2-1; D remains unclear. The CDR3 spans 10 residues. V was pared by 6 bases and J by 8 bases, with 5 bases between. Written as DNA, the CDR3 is TGTGCCAGCAGGCAATATGAGCAGTTCTTC. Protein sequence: CASRQYEQFF.

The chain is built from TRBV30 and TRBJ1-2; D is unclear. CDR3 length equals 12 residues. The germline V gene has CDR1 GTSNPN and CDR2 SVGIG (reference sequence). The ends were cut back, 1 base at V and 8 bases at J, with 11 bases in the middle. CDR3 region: CAWSGAGYGYTF. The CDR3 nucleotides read TGTGCCTGGAGTGGGGCGGGATACGGCTACACCTTC.

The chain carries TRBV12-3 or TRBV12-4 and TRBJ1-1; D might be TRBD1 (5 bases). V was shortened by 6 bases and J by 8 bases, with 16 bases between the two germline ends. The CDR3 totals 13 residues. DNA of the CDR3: TGTGCCAGCAGCGCGGGGACGGAAAGGGAAGCTTTCTTT. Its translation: CASSAGTEREAFF.

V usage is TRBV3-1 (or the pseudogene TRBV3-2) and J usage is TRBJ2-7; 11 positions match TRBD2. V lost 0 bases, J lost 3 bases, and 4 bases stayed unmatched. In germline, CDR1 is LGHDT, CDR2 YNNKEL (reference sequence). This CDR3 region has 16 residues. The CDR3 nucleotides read TGTGCCAGCAGCCAAGAGACTAGCGGGACTCTCTACGAGCAGTACTTC. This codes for CASSQETSGTLYEQYF.

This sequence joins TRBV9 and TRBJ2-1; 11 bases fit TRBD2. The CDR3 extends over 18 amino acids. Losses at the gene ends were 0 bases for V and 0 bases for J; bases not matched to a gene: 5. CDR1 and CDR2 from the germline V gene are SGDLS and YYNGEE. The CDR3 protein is CASSVGLAGFSSYNEQFF. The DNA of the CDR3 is TGTGCCAGCAGCGTAGGACTAGCGGGATTCAGCTCCTACAATGAGCAGTTCTTC. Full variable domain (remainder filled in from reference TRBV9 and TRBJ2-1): DSGVTQTPKHLITATGQRVTLRCSPRSGDLSVYWYQQSLDQGLQFLIQYYNGEERAKGNILERFSAQQFPDLHSELNLSSLELGDSALYFCASSVGLAGFSSYNEQFFGPGTRLTVL.

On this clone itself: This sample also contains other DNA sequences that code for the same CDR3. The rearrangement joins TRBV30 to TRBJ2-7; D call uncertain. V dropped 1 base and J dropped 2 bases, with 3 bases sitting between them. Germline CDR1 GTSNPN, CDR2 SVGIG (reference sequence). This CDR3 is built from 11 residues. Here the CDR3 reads CAWSGAYEQYF. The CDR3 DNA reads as TGTGCCTGGAGTGGTGCCTACGAGCAGTACTTC.

The CDR3 loop is CASSFRTSGSSEQFF. Written as DNA, the CDR3 is TGTGCCAGCAGCTTTAGGACTAGCGGGAGTAGTGAGCAGTTCTTC. The rearrangement uses TRBV7-9 and TRBJ2-1; TRBD2 aligns across 13 bases. V gave up 3 bases and J gave up 9 bases; unmatched junction bases: 5. This CDR3 has 15 amino acids. Germline V gene sequence: CDR1 SEHNR, CDR2 FQNEAQ (reference sequence).

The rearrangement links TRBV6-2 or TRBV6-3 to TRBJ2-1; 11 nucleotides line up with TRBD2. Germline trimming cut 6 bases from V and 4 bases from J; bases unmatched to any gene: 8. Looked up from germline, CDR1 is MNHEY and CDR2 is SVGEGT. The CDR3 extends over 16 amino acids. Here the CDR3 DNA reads TGTGCCAGCAGCCCACGGACTAGCGGGCTGTACAATGAGCAGTTCTTC. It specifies CASSPRTSGLYNEQFF.

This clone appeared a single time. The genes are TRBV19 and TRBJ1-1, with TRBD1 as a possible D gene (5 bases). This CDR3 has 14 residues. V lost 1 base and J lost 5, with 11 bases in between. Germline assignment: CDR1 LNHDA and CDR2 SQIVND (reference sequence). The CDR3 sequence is CASSIVGAQTEAFF. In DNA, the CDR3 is TGTGCCAGTAGTATAGTAGGGGCACAGACTGAAGCTTTCTTT.

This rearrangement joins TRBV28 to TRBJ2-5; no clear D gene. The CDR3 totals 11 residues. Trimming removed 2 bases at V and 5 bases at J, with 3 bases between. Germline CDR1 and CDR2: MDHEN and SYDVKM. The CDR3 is CASSLRETQYF. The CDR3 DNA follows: TGTGCCAGCAGTTTACGGGAGACCCAGTACTTC.

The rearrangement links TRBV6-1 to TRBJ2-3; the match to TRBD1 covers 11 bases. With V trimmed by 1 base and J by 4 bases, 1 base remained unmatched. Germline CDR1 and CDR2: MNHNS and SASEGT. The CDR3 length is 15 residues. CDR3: CASSEGTGGADTQYF. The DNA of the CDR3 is TGTGCCAGCAGTGAAGGGACAGGGGGCGCAGATACGCAGTATTTT.

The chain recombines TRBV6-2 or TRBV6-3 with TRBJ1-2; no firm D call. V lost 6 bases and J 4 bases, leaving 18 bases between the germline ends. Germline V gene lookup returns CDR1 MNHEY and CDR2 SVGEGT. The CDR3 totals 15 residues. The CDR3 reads CASSRASGRSYGYTF. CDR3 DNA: TGTGCCAGCAGCCGAGCTAGCGGACGGAGCTATGGCTACACCTTC.

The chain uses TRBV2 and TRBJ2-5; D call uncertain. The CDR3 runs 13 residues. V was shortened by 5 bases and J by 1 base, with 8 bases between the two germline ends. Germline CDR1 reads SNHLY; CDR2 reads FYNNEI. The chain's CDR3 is CASSSLSQETQYF. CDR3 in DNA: TGTGCCAGCAGTTCCCTAAGCCAAGAGACCCAGTACTTC.

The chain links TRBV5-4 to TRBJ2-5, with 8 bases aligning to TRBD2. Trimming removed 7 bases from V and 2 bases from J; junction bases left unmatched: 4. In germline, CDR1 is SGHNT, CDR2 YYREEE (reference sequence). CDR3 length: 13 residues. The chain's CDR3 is CASSREGQETQYF. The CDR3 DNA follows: TGTGCCAGCTCACGGGAGGGACAAGAGACCCAGTACTTC.

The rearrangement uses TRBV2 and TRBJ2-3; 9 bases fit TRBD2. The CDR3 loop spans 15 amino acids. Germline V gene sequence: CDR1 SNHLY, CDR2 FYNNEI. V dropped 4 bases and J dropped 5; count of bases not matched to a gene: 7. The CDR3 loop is CASSGLAAGIDTQYF. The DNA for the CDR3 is TGTGCCAGCAGTGGACTAGCGGCAGGTATAGATACGCAGTATTTT. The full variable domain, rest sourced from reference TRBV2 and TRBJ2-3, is EPEVTQTPSHQVTQMGQEVILRCVPISNHLYFYWYRQILGQKVEFLVSFYNNEISEKSEIFDDQFSVERPDGSNFTLKIRSTKLEDSAMYFCASSGLAAGIDTQYFGPGTRLTVL.

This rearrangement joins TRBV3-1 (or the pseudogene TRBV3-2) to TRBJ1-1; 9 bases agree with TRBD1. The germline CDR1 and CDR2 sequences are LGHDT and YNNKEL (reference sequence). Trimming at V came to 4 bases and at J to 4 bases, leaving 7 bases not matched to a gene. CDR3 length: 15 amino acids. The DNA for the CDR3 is TGTGCCAGCAGCCGAGACAGGGGGTTCGGCACTGAAGCTTTCTTT. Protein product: CASSRDRGFGTEAFF.

CDR3 sequence reads: CASSLRGSGAGNTIYF. Written as DNA, the CDR3 is TGTGCCAGCAGCTTAAGGGGCTCGGGAGCGGGAAACACCATATATTTT. The chain links TRBV11-2 to TRBJ1-3, with a tentative D call TRBD1 (5 bases). The germline gives CDR1 SGHAT, CDR2 FQNNGV. This CDR3 is built from 16 residues. V was trimmed by 2 bases and J by 4 bases, leaving 15 bases between them.

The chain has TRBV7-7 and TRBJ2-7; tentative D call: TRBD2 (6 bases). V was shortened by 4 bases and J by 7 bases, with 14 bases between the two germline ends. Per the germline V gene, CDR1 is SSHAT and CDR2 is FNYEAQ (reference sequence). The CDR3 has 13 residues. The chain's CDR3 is CASSSKLASEQYF. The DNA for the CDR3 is TGTGCCAGCAGCTCCAAACTAGCTTCTGAGCAGTACTTC.

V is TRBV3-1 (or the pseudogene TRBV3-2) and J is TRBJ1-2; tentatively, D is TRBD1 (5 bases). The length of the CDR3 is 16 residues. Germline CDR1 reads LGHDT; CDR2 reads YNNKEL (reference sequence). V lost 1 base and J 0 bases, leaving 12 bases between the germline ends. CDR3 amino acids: CASSQVGRDANYGYTF. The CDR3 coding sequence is TGTGCCAGCAGCCAAGTTGGCAGGGACGCTAACTATGGCTACACCTTC.